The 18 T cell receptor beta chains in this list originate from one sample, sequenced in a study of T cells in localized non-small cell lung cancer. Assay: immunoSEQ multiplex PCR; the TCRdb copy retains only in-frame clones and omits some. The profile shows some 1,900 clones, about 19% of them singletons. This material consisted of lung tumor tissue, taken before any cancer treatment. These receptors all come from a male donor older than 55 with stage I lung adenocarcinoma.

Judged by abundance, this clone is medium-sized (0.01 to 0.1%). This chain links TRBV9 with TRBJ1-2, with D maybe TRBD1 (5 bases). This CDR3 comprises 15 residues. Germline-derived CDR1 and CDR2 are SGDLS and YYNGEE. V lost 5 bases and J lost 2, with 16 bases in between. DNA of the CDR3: TGTGCCAGCAGTGAAGAGGGTCGGGGGAACTATGGCTACACCTTC. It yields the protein CASSEEGRGNYGYTF.

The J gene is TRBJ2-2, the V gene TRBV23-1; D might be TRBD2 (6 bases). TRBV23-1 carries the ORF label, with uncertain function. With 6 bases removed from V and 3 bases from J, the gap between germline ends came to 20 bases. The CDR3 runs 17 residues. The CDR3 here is CASSQDFGGTYTGELFF. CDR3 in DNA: TGCGCCAGCAGCCAAGATTTTGGGGGGACCTACACCGGGGAGCTGTTTTTT.

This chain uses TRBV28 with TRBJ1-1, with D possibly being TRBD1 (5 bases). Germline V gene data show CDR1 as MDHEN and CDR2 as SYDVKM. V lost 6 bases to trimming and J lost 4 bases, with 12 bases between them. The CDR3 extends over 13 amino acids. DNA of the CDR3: TGTGCCAGCAGCACACGGGGGGGCACTGAAGCTTTCTTT. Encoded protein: CASSTRGGTEAFF.

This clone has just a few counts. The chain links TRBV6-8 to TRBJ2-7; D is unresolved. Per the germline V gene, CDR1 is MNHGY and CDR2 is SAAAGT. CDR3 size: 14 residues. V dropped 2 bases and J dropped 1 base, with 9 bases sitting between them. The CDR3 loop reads CASSYKTDSYEQYF. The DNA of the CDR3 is TGTGCCAGCAGTTACAAAACGGATTCCTACGAGCAGTACTTC.

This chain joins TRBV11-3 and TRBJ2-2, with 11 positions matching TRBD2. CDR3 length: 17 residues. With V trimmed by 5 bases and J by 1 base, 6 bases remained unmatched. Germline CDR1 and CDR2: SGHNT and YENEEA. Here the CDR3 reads CASSELAGGLNTGELFF. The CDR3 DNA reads TGTGCCAGCAGCGAGCTAGCGGGGGGACTGAACACCGGGGAGCTGTTTTTT.

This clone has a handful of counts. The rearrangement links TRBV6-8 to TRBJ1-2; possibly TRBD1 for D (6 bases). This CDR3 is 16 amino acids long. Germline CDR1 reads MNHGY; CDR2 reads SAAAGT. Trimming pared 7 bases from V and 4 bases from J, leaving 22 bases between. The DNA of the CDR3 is TGTGCCAGCACTAAACAAACGGGGGGCGCTGGCTATGGCTACACCTTC. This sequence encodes CASTKQTGGAGYGYTF.

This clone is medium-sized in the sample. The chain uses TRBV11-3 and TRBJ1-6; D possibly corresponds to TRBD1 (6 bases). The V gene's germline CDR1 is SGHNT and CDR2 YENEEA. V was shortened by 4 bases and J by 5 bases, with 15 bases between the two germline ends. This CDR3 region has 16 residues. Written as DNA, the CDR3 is TGTGCCAGCAGCTCCAGTAGCAGGGGAAATAATTCACCCCTCCACTTT. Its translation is CASSSSSRGNNSPLHF.

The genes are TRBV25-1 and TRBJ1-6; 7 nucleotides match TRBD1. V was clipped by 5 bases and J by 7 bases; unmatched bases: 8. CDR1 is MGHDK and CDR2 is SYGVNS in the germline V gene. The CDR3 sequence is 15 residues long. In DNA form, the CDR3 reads TGTGCCAGCAGTAGACTACAGGGGTGGAATTCACCCCTCCACTTT. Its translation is CASSRLQGWNSPLHF.

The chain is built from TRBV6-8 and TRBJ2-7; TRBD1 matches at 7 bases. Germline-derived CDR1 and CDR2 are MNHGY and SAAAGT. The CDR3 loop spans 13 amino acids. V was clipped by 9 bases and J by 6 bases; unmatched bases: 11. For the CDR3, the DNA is TGTGCCAGTCGACAGGGAGAGGCGATCGAGCAGTACTTC. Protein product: CASRQGEAIEQYF.

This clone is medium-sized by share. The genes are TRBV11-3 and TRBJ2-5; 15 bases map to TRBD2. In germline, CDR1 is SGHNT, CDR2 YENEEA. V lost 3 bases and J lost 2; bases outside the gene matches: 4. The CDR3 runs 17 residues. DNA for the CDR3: TGTGCCAGCAGCTTCGGACTAGCGGGGGGGCGTCAAGAGACCCAGTACTTC. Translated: CASSFGLAGGRQETQYF.

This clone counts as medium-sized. CDR3 bases: TGTGCCAGCAGCTTAGGGCGGGGGGGACATGAGCAGTTCTTC. This sequence encodes CASSLGRGGHEQFF. The chain is built from TRBV11-3 and TRBJ2-1; 9 bases line up with TRBD2. Germline assignment: CDR1 SGHNT and CDR2 YENEEA. The J segment lost 8 bases and the V segment lost 1 base, leaving 3 bases of the junction unmatched. The CDR3 sequence is 14 residues long.

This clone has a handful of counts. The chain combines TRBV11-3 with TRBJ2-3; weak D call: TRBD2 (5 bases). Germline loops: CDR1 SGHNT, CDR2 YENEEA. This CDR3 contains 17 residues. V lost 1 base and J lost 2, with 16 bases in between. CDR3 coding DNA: TGTGCCAGCAGCTTAGGGCTGGGCCCTAGCCTCACAGATACGCAGTATTTT. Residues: CASSLGLGPSLTDTQYF.

The CDR3 loop is CASSPSPRGDYGYTF. CDR3 bases: TGTGCCAGCAGCCCCTCCCCCAGGGGAGACTATGGCTACACCTTC. This rearrangement joins TRBV7-1 to TRBJ1-2; tentatively, D is TRBD1 (6 bases). TRBV7-1 is designated an ORF whose function remains uncertain. CDR3 length equals 15 residues. Trimming cost V 5 bases and J 3 bases, with 16 bases left between them.

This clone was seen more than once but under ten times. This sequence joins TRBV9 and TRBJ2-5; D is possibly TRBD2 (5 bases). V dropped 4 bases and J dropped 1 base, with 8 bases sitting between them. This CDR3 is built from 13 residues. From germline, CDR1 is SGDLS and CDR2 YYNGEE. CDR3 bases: TGTGCCAGCAGCCCCAGCGGCCAAGAGACCCAGTACTTC. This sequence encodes CASSPSGQETQYF.

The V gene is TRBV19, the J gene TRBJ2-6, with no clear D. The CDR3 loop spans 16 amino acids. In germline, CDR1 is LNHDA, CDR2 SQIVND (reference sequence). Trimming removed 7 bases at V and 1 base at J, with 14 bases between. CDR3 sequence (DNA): TGTGCCAGTACAAAGGGAATTACTTCTGGGGCCAACGTCCTGACTTTC. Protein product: CASTKGITSGANVLTF.

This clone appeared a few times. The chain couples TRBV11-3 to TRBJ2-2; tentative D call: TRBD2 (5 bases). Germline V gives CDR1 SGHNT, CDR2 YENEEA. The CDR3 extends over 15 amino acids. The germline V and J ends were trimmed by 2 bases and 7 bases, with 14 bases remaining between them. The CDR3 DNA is TGTGCCAGCAGCTTAAAAGGTGGGAGCGGCGGGGAGCTGTTTTTT. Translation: CASSLKGGSGGELFF.

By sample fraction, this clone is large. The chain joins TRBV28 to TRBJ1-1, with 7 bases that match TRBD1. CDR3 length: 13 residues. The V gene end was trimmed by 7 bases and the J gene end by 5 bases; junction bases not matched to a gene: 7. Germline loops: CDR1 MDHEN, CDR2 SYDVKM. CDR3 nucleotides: TGTGCCAGCAAGGAGGGGGCAGGAACTGAAGCTTTCTTT. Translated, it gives CASKEGAGTEAFF.

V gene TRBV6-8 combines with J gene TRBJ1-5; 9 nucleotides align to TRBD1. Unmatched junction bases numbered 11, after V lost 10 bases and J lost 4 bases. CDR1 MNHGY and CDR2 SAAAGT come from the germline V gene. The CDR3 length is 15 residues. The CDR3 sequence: CAISLDRGSNQPQHF. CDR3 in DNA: TGTGCCATCAGCCTCGACAGGGGGTCTAATCAGCCCCAGCATTTT.